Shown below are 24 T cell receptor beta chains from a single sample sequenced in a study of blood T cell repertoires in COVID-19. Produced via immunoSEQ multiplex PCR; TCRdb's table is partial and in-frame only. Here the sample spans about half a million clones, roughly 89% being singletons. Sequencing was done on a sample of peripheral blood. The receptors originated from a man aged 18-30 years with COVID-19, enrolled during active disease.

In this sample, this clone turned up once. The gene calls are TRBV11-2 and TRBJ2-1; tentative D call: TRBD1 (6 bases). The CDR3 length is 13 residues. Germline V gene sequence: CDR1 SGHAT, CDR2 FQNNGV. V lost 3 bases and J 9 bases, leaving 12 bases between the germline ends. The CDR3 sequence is CASSFTGTSEQFF. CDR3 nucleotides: TGTGCCAGCAGCTTCACAGGGACGTCTGAGCAGTTCTTC.

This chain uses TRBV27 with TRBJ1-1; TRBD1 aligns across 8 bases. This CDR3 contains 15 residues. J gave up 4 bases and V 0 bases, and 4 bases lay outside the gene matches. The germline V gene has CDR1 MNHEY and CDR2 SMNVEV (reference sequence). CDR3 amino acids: CASSLSQGASTEAFF. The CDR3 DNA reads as TGTGCCAGCAGTTTATCGCAGGGGGCGAGCACTGAAGCTTTCTTT.

The CDR3 here is CASSPWTGGAGSYEQYF. The CDR3 region has the DNA TGTGCCAGCAGCCCGTGGACAGGGGGCGCCGGGTCCTACGAGCAGTACTTC. The V call is TRBV7-9, the J call TRBJ2-7; 11 bases fit TRBD1. The CDR3 is made up of 17 amino acids. The ends lost 5 bases at V and 1 base at J; junction bases unmatched: 10. Germline V CDR1 and CDR2: SEHNR, FQNEAQ (reference sequence).

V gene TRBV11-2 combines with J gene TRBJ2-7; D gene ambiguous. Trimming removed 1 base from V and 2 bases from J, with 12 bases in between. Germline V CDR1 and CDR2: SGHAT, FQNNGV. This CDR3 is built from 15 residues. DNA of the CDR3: TGTGCCAGCAGCTTAGGTCTAAAGCCTCCCTACGAGCAGTACTTC. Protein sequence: CASSLGLKPPYEQYF.

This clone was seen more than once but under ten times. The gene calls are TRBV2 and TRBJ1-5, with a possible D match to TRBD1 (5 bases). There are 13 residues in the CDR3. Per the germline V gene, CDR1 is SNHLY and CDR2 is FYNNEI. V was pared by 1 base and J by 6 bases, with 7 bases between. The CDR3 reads CASSEGRGQPQHF. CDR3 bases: TGTGCCAGCAGTGAAGGGAGGGGTCAGCCCCAGCATTTT. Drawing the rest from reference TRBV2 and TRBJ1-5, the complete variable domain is EPEVTQTPSHQVTQMGQEVILRCVPISNHLYFYWYRQILGQKVEFLVSFYNNEISEKSEIFDDQFSVERPDGSNFTLKIRSTKLEDSAMYFCASSEGRGQPQHFGDGTRLSIL.

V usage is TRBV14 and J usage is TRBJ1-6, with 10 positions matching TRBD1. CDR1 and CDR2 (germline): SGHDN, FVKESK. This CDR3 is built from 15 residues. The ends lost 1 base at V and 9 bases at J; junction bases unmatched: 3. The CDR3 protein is CASSQVRQGASPLHF. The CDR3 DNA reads TGTGCCAGCAGCCAAGTCCGACAGGGGGCTTCACCCCTCCACTTT.

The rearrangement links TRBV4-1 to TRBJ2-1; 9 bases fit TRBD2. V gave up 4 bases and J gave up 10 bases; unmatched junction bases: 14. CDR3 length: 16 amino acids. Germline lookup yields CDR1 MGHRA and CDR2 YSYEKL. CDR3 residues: CASSPIEGASGAEQFF. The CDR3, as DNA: TGCGCCAGCAGCCCAATCGAAGGGGCTAGCGGGGCCGAGCAGTTCTTC.

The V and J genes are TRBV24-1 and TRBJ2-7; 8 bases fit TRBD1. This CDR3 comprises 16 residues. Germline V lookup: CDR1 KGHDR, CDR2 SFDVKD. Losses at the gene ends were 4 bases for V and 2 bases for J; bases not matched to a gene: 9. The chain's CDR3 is CATSDRPGQETYEQYF. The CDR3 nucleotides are TGTGCCACCAGTGACCGGCCGGGACAGGAGACCTACGAGCAGTACTTC.

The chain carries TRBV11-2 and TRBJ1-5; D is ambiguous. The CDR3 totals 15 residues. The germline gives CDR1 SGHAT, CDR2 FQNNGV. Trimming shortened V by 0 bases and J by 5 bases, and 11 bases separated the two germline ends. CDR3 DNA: TGTGCCAGCAGCTTAGATCGAACTTTAGATCAGCCCCAGCATTTT. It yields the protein CASSLDRTLDQPQHF.

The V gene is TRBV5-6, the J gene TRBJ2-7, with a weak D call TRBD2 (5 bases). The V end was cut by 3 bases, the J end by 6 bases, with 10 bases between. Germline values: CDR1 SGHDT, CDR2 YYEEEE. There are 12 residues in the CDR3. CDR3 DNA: TGTGCCAGCAGCTCGAGGGTCGGCGAGCAGTACTTC. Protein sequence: CASSSRVGEQYF.

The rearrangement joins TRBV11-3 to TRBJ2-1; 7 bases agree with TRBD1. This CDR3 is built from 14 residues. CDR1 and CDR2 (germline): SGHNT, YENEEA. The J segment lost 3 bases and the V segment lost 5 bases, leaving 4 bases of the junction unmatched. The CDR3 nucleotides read TGTGCCAGCAGCACTAGGACAGGCTACAATGAGCAGTTCTTC. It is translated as CASSTRTGYNEQFF. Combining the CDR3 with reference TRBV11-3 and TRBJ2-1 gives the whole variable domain EAGVVQSPRYKIIEKKQPVAFWCNPISGHNTLYWYLQNLGQGPELLIRYENEEAVDDSQLPKDRFSAERLKGVDSTLKIQPAELGDSAVYLCASSTRTGYNEQFFGPGTRLTVL.

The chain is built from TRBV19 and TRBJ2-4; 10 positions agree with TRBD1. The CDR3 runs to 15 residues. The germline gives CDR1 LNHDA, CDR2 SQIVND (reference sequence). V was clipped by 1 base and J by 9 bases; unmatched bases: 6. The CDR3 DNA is TGTGCCAGTAGTATAGGAGACAGGGGGCTCGTCATTCAGTACTTC. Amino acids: CASSIGDRGLVIQYF.

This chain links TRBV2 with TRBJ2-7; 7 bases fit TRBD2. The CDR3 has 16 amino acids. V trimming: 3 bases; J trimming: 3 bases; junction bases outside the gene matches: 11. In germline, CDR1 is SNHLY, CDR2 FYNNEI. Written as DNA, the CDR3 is TGTGCCAGCAGTGAGGAAGGGCTAGCGGCTAACTACGAGCAGTACTTC. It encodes CASSEEGLAANYEQYF.

CDR3 in DNA: TGTGCCATCAGCACGGGACAGGGGTTTAGCGGCTACACCTTC. Protein sequence: CAISTGQGFSGYTF. The chain uses TRBV10-3 and TRBJ1-2; 10 positions agree with TRBD1. V was clipped by 6 bases and J by 8 bases; unmatched bases: 9. The CDR3 runs to 14 residues. Per germline, CDR1 ENHRY and CDR2 SYGVKD.

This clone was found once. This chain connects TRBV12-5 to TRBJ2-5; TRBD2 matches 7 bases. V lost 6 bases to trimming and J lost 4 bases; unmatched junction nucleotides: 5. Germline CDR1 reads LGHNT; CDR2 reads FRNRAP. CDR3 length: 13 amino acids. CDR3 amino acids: CASGGGNGETQYF. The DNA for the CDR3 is TGTGCTAGTGGGGGAGGGAATGGAGAGACCCAGTACTTC.

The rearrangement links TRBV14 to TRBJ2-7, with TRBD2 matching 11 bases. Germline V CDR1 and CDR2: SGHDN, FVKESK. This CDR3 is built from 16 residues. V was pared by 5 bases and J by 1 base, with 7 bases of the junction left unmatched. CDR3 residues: CASSMNRLAGSYEQYF. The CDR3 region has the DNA TGTGCCAGCAGCATGAACAGACTAGCGGGATCCTACGAGCAGTACTTC.

CDR3 bases: TGTGCCAGCAGCTTAGAAGGGACTAGCTTGGAGCAGTACTTC. Its protein product is CASSLEGTSLEQYF. The chain has TRBV7-9 and TRBJ2-7; 9 bases agree with TRBD2. Germline V gene data show CDR1 as SEHNR and CDR2 as FQNEAQ (reference sequence). The CDR3 loop spans 14 amino acids. V shed 1 base, J shed 7 bases, and the junction held 5 bases outside the gene matches.

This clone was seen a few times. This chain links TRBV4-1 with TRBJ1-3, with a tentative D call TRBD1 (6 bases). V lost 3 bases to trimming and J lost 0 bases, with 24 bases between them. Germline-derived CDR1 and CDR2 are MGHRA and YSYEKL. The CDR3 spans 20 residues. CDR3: CASSHLQGRVDRDSGNTIYF. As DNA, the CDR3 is TGCGCCAGCAGCCACCTACAGGGACGTGTGGACCGGGACTCTGGAAACACCATATATTTT.

The CDR3 nucleotides read TGTGCCAGCAGTTACCCGGGGTCTGAAGAGCAGTACTTC. It codes for CASSYPGSEEQYF. The chain carries TRBV6-2 or TRBV6-3 and TRBJ2-7; tentatively, D is TRBD2 (5 bases). The germline V gene has CDR1 MNHEY and CDR2 SVGEGT. The length of the CDR3 is 13 residues. The V end was cut by 2 bases, the J end by 7 bases, with 12 bases between.

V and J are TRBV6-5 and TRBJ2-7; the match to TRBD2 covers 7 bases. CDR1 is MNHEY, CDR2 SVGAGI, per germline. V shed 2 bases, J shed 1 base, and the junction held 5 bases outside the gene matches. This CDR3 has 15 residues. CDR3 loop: CASSYAGGGSYEQYF. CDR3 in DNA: TGTGCCAGCAGTTACGCTGGCGGGGGTTCCTACGAGCAGTACTTC.

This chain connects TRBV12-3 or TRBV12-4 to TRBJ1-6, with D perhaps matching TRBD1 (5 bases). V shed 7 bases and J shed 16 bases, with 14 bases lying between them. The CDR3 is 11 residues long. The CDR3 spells CASTLTGPLHF. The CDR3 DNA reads TGTGCCAGCACCTTAACAGGTCCTCTCCACTTT.

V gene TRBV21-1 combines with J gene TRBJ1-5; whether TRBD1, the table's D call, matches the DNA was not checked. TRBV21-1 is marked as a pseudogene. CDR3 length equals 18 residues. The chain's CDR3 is CASSKGVRGPYGNQPQHF. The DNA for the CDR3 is TGTGCCAGCAGCAAAGGGGTCAGGGGGCCGTATGGCAATCAGCCCCAGCATTTT.

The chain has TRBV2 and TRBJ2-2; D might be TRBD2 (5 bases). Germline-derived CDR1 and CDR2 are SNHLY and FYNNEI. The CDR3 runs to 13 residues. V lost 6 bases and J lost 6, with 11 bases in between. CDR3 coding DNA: TGTGCCAGCAGCCACTTGGAGGCCGGGGAGCTGTTTTTT. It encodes CASSHLEAGELFF.

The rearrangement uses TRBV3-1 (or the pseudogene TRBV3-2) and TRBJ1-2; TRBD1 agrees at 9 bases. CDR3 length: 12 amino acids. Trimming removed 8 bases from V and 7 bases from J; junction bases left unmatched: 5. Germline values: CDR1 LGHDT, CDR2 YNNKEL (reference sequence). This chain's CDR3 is CASSQGARGYTF. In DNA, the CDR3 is TGTGCCAGCTCACAGGGGGCGCGTGGCTACACCTTC.